The TCR beta chain described here comes from a study of blood T cell repertoires in COVID-19. Per germline, CDR1 GTSNPN and CDR2 SVGIG (reference sequence). The CDR3 consists of 16 residues. Deletions cut 1 base from V and 3 bases from J, with 18 bases between. Libraries were prepared by immunoSEQ multiplex PCR; TCRdb keeps only in-frame clonotypes and omits some of them. The data contain about 73,000 clones, about 74% of them singletons. This rearrangement joins TRBV30 to TRBJ1-2, with no clear D. Sequences were obtained from peripheral blood. The clonotype comes from a man aged 65-85 years with COVID-19, enrolled during active disease. CDR3 in amino acids: CAWSAGLVREDYGYTF. CDR3 nucleotides: TGTGCCTGGAGTGCCGGGTTGGTTCGAGAGGACTATGGCTACACCTTC. The complete variable domain, with remaining parts taken from reference TRBV30 and TRBJ1-2, reads SQTIHQWPATLVQPVGSPLSLECTVEGTSNPNLYWYRQAAGRGLQLLFYSVGIGQISSEVPQNLSASRPQDRQFILSSKKLLLSDSGFYLCAWSAGLVREDYGYTFGSGTRLTVV.